This TCR beta chain emerged from a study of blood T cell repertoires in COVID-19 (TCRdb year 2020). About the investigation overall: Collaborator samples came from the United States, Italy and Spain and covered acute and convalescent phases of COVID-19. The prospective study material was composed of cDNA or gDNA derived from T cells, B-cell-depleted T cells, or PBMCs. The dataset comprised deeply sampled blood TCRbeta repertoires from subjects exposed to, actively infected with, or recovered from COVID-19. The repertoires were made available in a free public database intended to serve as a resource for research on the immune response to SARS-CoV-2. The samples were drawn from the first 160 participants of the ongoing ImmuneRACE study and from 1,254 subjects provided by 6 global collaborators. A de-identified subject ID, COVID-19 status, age in years and sex were almost always included in the sample metadata. Where HLA class I and class II types were available, the types were taken from metadata supplied by the sample provider, not from assay-based typing. Broad study findings and their caveats: The amount of clinical and demographic metadata varied by source and participant and was provided uncurated.

With respect to this clone: The specificity of this receptor is unknown. No much larger clone exists at a distance of one base, and base qualities are not known.

V and J are trimmed by 6 bases and 2 bases, and the gene matches miss 7 bases of the junction. CDR1 is given as SNHLY and CDR2 as FYNNEI, both from the germline V gene. Spanning cysteine to phenylalanine, the CDR3 consists of 17 amino acids. Of all the DNA, just the CDR3 is kept, 51 bases in frame from base 1. TCRbeta CDR3 regions were amplified from genomic DNA by means of the immunoSEQ Assay, a bias-controlled multiplex PCR. From the authors' description of their analysis: The number of nucleated cells in each sample was estimated by amplification of reference gene primers within the assay. To quantify the absolute abundance of each unique TCRbeta CDR3 rearrangement, sequence reads were collapsed and filtered. Productive Simpson clonality was computed per sample as the square root of Simpson's diversity index over productive rearrangements. TCRdb took over this immuneACCESS table, retaining in-frame rearrangements with V and J assigned. Such tables are incomplete; in checked studies, under half of the missing clones stem from an unresolved V gene, and the remainder is unexplained. The DNA was the basis for D and trimming; V, J and clone size are from that table. The sample table shows more than 200,000 clones, and around 82% are seen once. The top ten constitute roughly 2.7% of the sample.

Whole blood was collected in K2EDTA tubes by collaborating institutions according to the institutions' own protocols. For TCRbeta analysis, collaborators shipped samples as frozen whole blood, isolated PBMCs, or DNA extracted from either of those sample types. The rearranged segments are TRBV2 and TRBJ2-1; 13 central bases correspond to TRBD2. Sequencing used peripheral blood. This sequence originates from a woman aged 40 to 50 with active or convalescent COVID-19. The DNA sequence is as follows: TGTGCCAGCAGGCCCACTAGCGGGAGGGTGCCCTACAATGAGCAGTTCTTC. Its protein product is CASRPTSGRVPYNEQFF.